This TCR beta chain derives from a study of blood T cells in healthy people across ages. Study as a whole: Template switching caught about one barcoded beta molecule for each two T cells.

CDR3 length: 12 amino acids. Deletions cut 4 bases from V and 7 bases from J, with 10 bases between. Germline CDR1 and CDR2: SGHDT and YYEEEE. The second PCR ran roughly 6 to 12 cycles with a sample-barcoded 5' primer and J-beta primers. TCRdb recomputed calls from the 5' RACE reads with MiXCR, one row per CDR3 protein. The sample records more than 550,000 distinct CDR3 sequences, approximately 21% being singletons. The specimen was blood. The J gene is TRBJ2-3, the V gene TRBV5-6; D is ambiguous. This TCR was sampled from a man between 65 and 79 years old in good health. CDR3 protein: CASSRPRNTQYF. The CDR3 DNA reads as TGTGCCAGCAGCCGGCCAAGGAATACGCAGTATTTT.